Here is one TCR beta chain with its context. Its antigen is not known. Trimming removed 0 bases from V and 8 bases from J, with 11 bases in between. Per germline, CDR1 SGHKS and CDR2 YYEKEE (reference sequence). This CDR3 has 13 residues. Using quantitative 5'-RACE with molecular barcodes, the authors made TCR beta libraries. TCRdb ran MiXCR on the 5' RACE reads and lists one entry per CDR3 protein. The sample lists approximately 31,000 distinct CDR3 sequences, roughly 33% seen once, with 45% to 55% in the top ten. This sample stems from a study of CD8 T cells in ankylosing spondylitis. Study outcomes and limitations: Characteristic, it appeared, of ankylosing spondylitis blood was a TCR beta motif of seven or eight highly homologous variants. Matched ankylosing spondylitis synovial fluid reportedly showed significant enrichment of disease-linked clones. Peripheral blood held disease-linked clones only at relatively low frequency, and these were CD8+.

The specimen was synovial fluid, either unsorted or a sorted T cell fraction (not recorded which). This chain uses TRBV5-5 with TRBJ1-1; the D is unclear. This clonotype was obtained from a male donor with ankylosing spondylitis. CDR3 nucleotide sequence: TGTGCCAGCAGCTTGGGCCTGGAAGGGGAAGCTTTCTTT. Translating it yields CASSLGLEGEAFF. Combining the CDR3 with reference TRBV5-5 and TRBJ1-1 gives the whole variable domain DAGVTQSPTHLIKTRGQQVTLRCSPISGHKSVSWYQQVLGQGPQFIFQYYEKEERGRGNFPDRFSARQFPNYSSELNVNALLLGDSALYLCASSLGLEGEAFFGQGTRLTVV.